The table lists the clone carrying this T cell receptor (beta chain) with a count of one. The data stem from a study of blood T cell repertoires in COVID-19. About the research overall: T cells, B-cell-depleted T cells, or PBMCs supplied cDNA or gDNA.

TCRdb's table, derived via immunoSEQ multiplex PCR, lists solely in-frame clones and lacks some. The sample includes 350,000 to 450,000 clones, approximately 90% of them seen just once. Germline-derived CDR1 and CDR2 are GTSNPN and SVGIG (reference sequence). After removal of 5 bases from V and 0 bases from J, the junction contained 6 bases not matched to a gene. The CDR3 length is 14 residues. Cohorts were assigned according to the clinical history that participants reported. The material sequenced was PBMCs or T cells enriched from blood (not recorded which). This TCR was sampled from a man in his thirties or forties who had recovered from COVID-19. The chain carries TRBV30 and TRBJ1-1; 7 bases are a match to TRBD1. CDR3 protein: CAWGTAPMNTEAFF. DNA of the CDR3: TGTGCCTGGGGGACAGCCCCCATGAACACTGAAGCTTTCTTT. The full variable domain, completed using reference TRBV30 and TRBJ1-1, is SQTIHQWPATLVQPVGSPLSLECTVEGTSNPNLYWYRQAAGRGLQLLFYSVGIGQISSEVPQNLSASRPQDRQFILSSKKLLLSDSGFYLCAWGTAPMNTEAFFGQGTRLTVV.